One and the same sample provided the 3 T cell receptor beta chains below, sequenced in a study of cytomegalovirus exposure and HLA in healthy donors. Primers for the PCR totalled 60 Vbeta and 13 Jbeta. Produced via immunoSEQ multiplex PCR; TCRdb's table is partial and in-frame only. The sample holds about 210,000 clones; 75% to 90% are singletons and the top ten take 1% to 1.4%. The sequencing sample was made of PBMCs. These receptors all stem from a boy younger than 10 in good health and CMV-seronegative.

The J gene is TRBJ2-7, the V gene TRBV27, with TRBD1 matching 8 bases. V was clipped by 6 bases and J by 0 bases; unmatched bases: 10. Germline lookup yields CDR1 MNHEY and CDR2 SMNVEV (reference sequence). This CDR3 spans 16 amino acids. The CDR3 here is CASRSSRGQGSYEQYF. CDR3 DNA: TGTGCCAGCAGAAGCAGCAGGGGGCAGGGCTCCTACGAGCAGTACTTC.

On this clone: Germline is not matched at one junction end, which may reflect a read error. The chain links TRBV18 to TRBJ2-7; D is possibly TRBD1 (5 bases). Per the germline V gene, CDR1 is KGHSH and CDR2 is LQKENI. The CDR3 contains 14 residues. DNA for the CDR3: TGTGCCAGCTCACCGAATCAGGGTACGCACGAGCGGTACTTC. The encoded protein is CASSPNQGTHERYF.

The CDR3 protein is CASSPDRVSSGNTIYF. Written as DNA, the CDR3 is TGTGCCAGCTCCCCAGACAGGGTGAGCTCTGGAAACACCATATATTTT. The chain uses TRBV18 and TRBJ1-3; 7 nucleotides agree with TRBD1. The CDR3 is 16 amino acids. The ends lost 6 bases at V and 0 bases at J; junction bases unmatched: 8. Germline assignment: CDR1 KGHSH and CDR2 LQKENI. The full variable domain, completed using reference TRBV18 and TRBJ1-3, is NAGVMQNPRHLVRRRGQEARLRCSPMKGHSHVYWYRQLPEEGLKFMVYLQKENIIDESGMPKERFSAEFPKEGPSILRIQQVVRGDSAAYFCASSPDRVSSGNTIYFGEGSWLTVV.